The rows below give T cell receptor beta chains drawn from one sample of a study of blood T cell repertoires in COVID-19. TCRdb's copy holds only in-frame clones and misses some; the assay was immunoSEQ multiplex PCR. Of 300,000 to 400,000 clones listed, around 90% were seen once; the top ten hold about 5.2%. The sequencing input was PBMCs or T cells enriched from blood (not recorded which). Source of these receptors: a man aged 55 to 70 who had recovered from COVID-19. CDR3s include the opening cysteine and the closing phenylalanine or tryptophan. The D gene is left open where the match is weak. Only some rows state a clone size, as once, few, many or a class for expanded clones.

>TRBJ2-2|TRBV19|.|.
CASSSWDSTGELFF
TGTGCCAGTAGTTCTTGGGACTCAACCGGGGAGCTGTTTTTT
>TRBJ2-7|TRBV19|TRBD2|few
CASSTRLAGGPYEQYF
TGTGCCAGTAGTACAAGACTAGCGGGAGGGCCGTACGAGCAGTACTTC
>TRBJ1-5|TRBV18|.|.
CASSRGENQPQHF
TGTGCCAGCTCACGGGGCGAGAATCAGCCCCAGCATTTT
>TRBJ2-1|TRBV18|TRBD2|.
CASSPLAGVYNEQFF
TGTGCCAGCTCACCACTAGCGGGAGTCTACAATGAGCAGTTCTTC
>TRBJ1-3|TRBV6-2/TRBV6-3|.|.
CASSSGTFSGNTIYF
TGTGCCAGCAGTTCCGGGACATTCTCTGGAAACACCATATATTTT
>TRBJ2-7|TRBV5-1|.|.
CASSLSEGNPPRYEQYF
TGCGCCAGCAGCTTGTCGGAGGGAAACCCCCCGCGGTACGAGCAGTACTTC
>TRBJ2-3|TRBV5-6|TRBD2|.
CASSLRGLASPLATDTQYF
TGTGCCAGCAGCTTGAGAGGACTAGCTTCCCCGTTAGCAACAGATACGCAGTATTTT
>TRBJ2-1|TRBV5-1|.|.
CASSFGPQGSNEQFF
TGCGCCAGCAGCTTCGGGCCCCAGGGAAGCAATGAGCAGTTCTTC
>TRBJ2-3|TRBV18|TRBD1|.
CASSQPGQGIANTQYF
TGTGCCAGCTCACAACCGGGACAGGGGATAGCTAATACGCAGTATTTT
>TRBJ2-7|TRBV7-2|TRBD2|.
CASSPGLAGSYEQYF
TGTGCCAGCAGCCCGGGACTAGCGGGCTCCTACGAGCAGTACTTC
>TRBJ2-1|TRBV18|TRBD1|.
CASSPPRTGGLDEQFF
TGTGCCAGCTCACCCCCACGGACAGGGGGCCTAGATGAGCAGTTCTTC
>TRBJ1-1|TRBV28|.|.
CASSTLYREGATEAFF
TGTGCCAGCAGCACCCTTTACAGGGAGGGAGCCACTGAAGCTTTCTTT
>TRBJ2-1|TRBV30|TRBD2|once
CAWSAGLAGVNEQFF
TGTGCCTGGAGTGCGGGACTAGCGGGAGTGAATGAGCAGTTCTTC
>TRBJ2-2|TRBV7-3|TRBD2|.
CASSSPGLATGELFF
TGTGCCAGCAGCTCGCCGGGACTAGCCACCGGGGAGCTGTTTTTT
>TRBJ1-1|TRBV7-3|.|.
CASSLARITEAFF
TGTGCCAGCAGCTTAGCCAGAATCACTGAAGCTTTCTTT
>TRBJ2-7|TRBV28|TRBD2|.
CASSITSGSSYEQYF
TGTGCCAGCAGTATTACTAGCGGGAGCAGTTACGAGCAGTACTTC
>TRBJ2-7|TRBV10-3|TRBD1|.
CAISEPTGVNSYEQYF
TGTGCCATCAGCGAACCAACAGGGGTCAACTCCTACGAGCAGTACTTC
>TRBJ2-7|TRBV7-6|.|.
CASSPRPGLQSEQYF
TGTGCCAGCAGCCCCCGGCCGGGTTTGCAAAGCGAGCAGTACTTC
>TRBJ2-5|TRBV7-2|.|.
CASRPTGIKTQYF
TGTGCCAGCAGGCCCACAGGGATCAAGACCCAGTACTTC
>TRBJ2-7|TRBV3-1/TRBV3-2|.|.
CASSKRLEVSYEQYF
TGTGCCAGCAGCAAGAGACTAGAAGTATCCTACGAGCAGTACTTC
>TRBJ1-1|TRBV5-5|.|once
CASSPTAGMVMGTEAFF
TGTGCCAGCAGCCCCACGGCGGGGATGGTTATGGGCACTGAAGCTTTCTTT
>TRBJ2-3|TRBV19|TRBD2|.
CASRSPSGSADTQYF
TGTGCCAGTAGGTCTCCTAGCGGGAGTGCAGATACGCAGTATTTT
>TRBJ1-4|TRBV15|.|.
CATSRVKGLGEKLFF
TGTGCCACCAGCAGAGTTAAAGGACTGGGTGAAAAACTGTTTTTT
>TRBJ1-1|TRBV5-5|.|.
CASSFSPNTEAFF
TGTGCCAGCAGCTTTAGCCCGAACACTGAAGCTTTCTTT
>TRBJ2-2|TRBV4-3|.|.
CASSQRIGRGITGELFF
TGCGCCAGCAGCCAACGCATAGGGAGGGGGATTACCGGGGAGCTGTTTTTT
>TRBJ2-2|TRBV7-3|TRBD1|.
CASSPGQGAGTGELFF
TGTGCCAGCAGCCCAGGACAGGGGGCGGGCACCGGGGAGCTGTTTTTT
>TRBJ2-1|TRBV6-4|.|few
CASSEGWNAGNEQFF
TGTGCCAGCAGTGAGGGGTGGAACGCGGGCAATGAGCAGTTCTTC
>TRBJ2-7|TRBV3-1/TRBV3-2|TRBD1|.
CASSSRTGSHEQYF
TGTGCCAGCAGCTCCCGGACAGGGAGTCACGAGCAGTACTTC
>TRBJ1-4|TRBV3-1/TRBV3-2|.|.
CASSQWTDREEKLFF
TGTGCCAGCAGCCAATGGACAGACCGGGAAGAAAAACTGTTTTTT
>TRBJ2-3|TRBV6-5|TRBD2|.
CASSYSRGLKGGTQYF
TGTGCCAGCAGTTACTCTCGGGGACTAAAGGGAGGTACGCAGTATTTT
>TRBJ2-7|TRBV6-5|TRBD1|.
CASRGTGVNEQYF
TGTGCCAGCAGGGGGACAGGGGTTAACGAGCAGTACTTC
>TRBJ2-7|TRBV29-1|TRBD2|.
CSGGQATSGGSSYEQYF
TGCAGCGGAGGACAGGCGACTAGCGGTGGAAGCTCCTACGAGCAGTACTTC
>TRBJ2-7|TRBV3-1/TRBV3-2|TRBD1|.
CASSQDLGTGGHEQYF
TGTGCCAGCAGCCAAGATTTGGGGACAGGGGGCCACGAGCAGTACTTC
>TRBJ1-3|TRBV29-1|.|.
CSASTAINSGNTIYF
TGCAGCGCCTCGACAGCCATCAACTCTGGAAACACCATATATTTT
>TRBJ2-1|TRBV11-3|TRBD2|.
CASSSGVSGRANEQFF
TGTGCCAGCAGCTCCGGGGTCAGCGGGAGGGCAAATGAGCAGTTCTTC
>TRBJ1-1|TRBV2|TRBD1|.
CASSGQGNTEAFF
TGTGCCAGCAGCGGACAGGGGAACACTGAAGCTTTCTTT
>TRBJ2-7|TRBV19|.|.
CASREIASTYYEQYF
TGTGCCAGTAGGGAGATAGCGTCAACTTACTACGAGCAGTACTTC
>TRBJ1-5|TRBV28|.|.
CASCPREFHSNQPQHF
TGTGCCAGCTGCCCGAGGGAGTTTCATAGCAATCAGCCCCAGCATTTT
>TRBJ2-2|TRBV5-1|.|.
CASMVAGVTGELFF
TGCGCCAGCATGGTGGCAGGGGTCACCGGGGAGCTGTTTTTT